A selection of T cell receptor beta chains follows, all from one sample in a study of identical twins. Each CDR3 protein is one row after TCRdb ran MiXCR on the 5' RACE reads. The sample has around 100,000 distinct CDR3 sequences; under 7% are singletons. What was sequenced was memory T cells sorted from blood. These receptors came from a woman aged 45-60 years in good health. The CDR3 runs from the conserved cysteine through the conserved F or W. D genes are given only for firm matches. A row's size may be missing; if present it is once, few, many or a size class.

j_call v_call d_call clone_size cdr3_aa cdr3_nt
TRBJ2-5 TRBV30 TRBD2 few CAWSGGREETQYF TGTGCCTGGAGCGGCGGGAGGGAAGAGACCCAGTACTTC
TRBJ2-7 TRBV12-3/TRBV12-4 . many CASSTRSSYEQYF TGTGCCAGCAGTACCCGGAGCTCCTACGAGCAGTACTTC
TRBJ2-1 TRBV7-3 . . CASSLTGQNEQFF TGTGCCAGCAGCTTAACGGGCCAGAATGAGCAGTTCTTC
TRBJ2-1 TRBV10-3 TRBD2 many CATLAGAHNEQFF TGTGCCACCCTAGCGGGAGCGCACAATGAGCAGTTCTTC
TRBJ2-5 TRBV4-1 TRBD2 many CASSPGSAGGQETQYF TGCGCCAGCAGCCCCGGGTCGGCGGGAGGGCAAGAGACCCAGTACTTC
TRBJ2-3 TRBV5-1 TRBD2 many CASSLDLRGSADTQYF TGCGCCAGCAGCTTGGATCTTCGCGGGAGCGCAGATACGCAGTATTTT
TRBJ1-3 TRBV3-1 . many CASSQGRSGNTIYF TGTGCCAGCAGCCAAGGGCGCTCTGGAAACACCATATATTTT
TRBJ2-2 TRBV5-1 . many CASRGSDTGELFF TGCGCCAGCAGGGGATCCGACACCGGGGAGCTGTTTTTT
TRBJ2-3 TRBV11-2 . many CASSLDGTSKDTQYF TGTGCCAGCAGCTTAGATGGAACTAGTAAAGATACGCAGTATTTT
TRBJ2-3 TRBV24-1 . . CATSAITDTQYF TGTGCCACCAGTGCCATCACAGATACGCAGTATTTT
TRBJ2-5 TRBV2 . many CASSVLETQYF TGTGCCAGCAGTGTCTTAGAGACCCAGTACTTC
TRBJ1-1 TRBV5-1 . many CASSLEGGNTEAFF TGCGCCAGCAGCTTGGAGGGCGGGAACACTGAAGCTTTCTTT
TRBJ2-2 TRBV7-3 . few CASSVSPTGELFF TGTGCCAGCAGCGTCAGCCCCACCGGGGAGCTGTTTTTT
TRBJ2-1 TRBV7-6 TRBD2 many CASSLFSGRDYNEQFF TGTGCCAGCAGCTTATTTAGCGGGAGGGATTACAATGAGCAGTTCTTC
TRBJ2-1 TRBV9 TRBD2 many CASSARRTSGEYNEQFF TGTGCCAGCAGCGCCCGGAGGACTAGCGGGGAATACAATGAGCAGTTCTTC
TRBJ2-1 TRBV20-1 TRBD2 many CSARTTSGRTNEQFF TGCAGTGCTAGAACTACTAGCGGGAGGACAAATGAGCAGTTCTTC
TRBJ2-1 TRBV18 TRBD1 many CASSPRQGVRNEQFF TGTGCCAGCTCACCAAGACAGGGTGTTAGGAATGAGCAGTTCTTC
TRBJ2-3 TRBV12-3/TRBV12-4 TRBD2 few CASSGTSGGYTDTQYF TGTGCCAGCAGTGGGACTAGCGGGGGATACACAGATACGCAGTATTTT
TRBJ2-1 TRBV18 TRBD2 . CASRLTSGSYEQFF TGTGCCAGCCGCCTCACTAGCGGGAGCTATGAGCAGTTCTTC
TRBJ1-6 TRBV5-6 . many CASSGRQSSYNSPLHF TGTGCCAGCAGCGGACGACAGAGCTCCTATAATTCACCCCTCCACTTT
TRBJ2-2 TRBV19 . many CASTRTGELFF TGTGCCAGTACTCGGACCGGGGAGCTGTTTTTT
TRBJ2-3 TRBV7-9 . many CASSPRADTQYF TGTGCCAGCAGCCCGAGAGCAGATACGCAGTATTTT
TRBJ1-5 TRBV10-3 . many CASKQARDQPQHF TGTGCCAGCAAGCAGGCCCGGGATCAGCCCCAGCATTTT
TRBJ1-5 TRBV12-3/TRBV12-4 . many CASSSSGGLRQPQHF TGTGCCAGCAGTTCAAGTGGGGGCCTAAGGCAGCCCCAGCATTTT
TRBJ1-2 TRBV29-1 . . CSVDRTNYGYTF TGCAGCGTTGATCGGACCAACTATGGCTACACCTTC
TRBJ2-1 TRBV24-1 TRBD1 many CATMNSGGYEQFF TGTGCCACCATGAATTCAGGGGGCTATGAGCAGTTCTTC
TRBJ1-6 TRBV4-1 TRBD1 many CASSQPLPQGANSPLHF TGCGCCAGCAGCCAACCCCTACCCCAGGGGGCCAATTCACCCCTCCACTTT
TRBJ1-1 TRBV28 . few CASSLGFGKAFF TGTGCCAGCAGTTTAGGGTTCGGGAAAGCTTTCTTT
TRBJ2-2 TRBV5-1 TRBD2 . CASSSRTSGGNTGELFF TGCGCCAGCAGCTCGAGAACTAGCGGGGGGAACACCGGGGAGCTGTTTTTT
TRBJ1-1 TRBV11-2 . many CASSSLDSYEAFF TGTGCCAGCAGCTCCCTGGACAGTTATGAAGCTTTCTTT
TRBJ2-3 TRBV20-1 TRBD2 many CSARITSGRGTDTQYF TGCAGTGCTAGGATAACCAGCGGGAGAGGTACAGATACGCAGTATTTT
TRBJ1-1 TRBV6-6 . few CASSYRGGMNTEAFF TGTGCCAGCAGTTACCGTGGGGGGATGAACACTGAAGCTTTCTTT
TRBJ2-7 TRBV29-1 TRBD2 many CSVGLAGYEQYF TGCAGCGTTGGACTAGCGGGCTACGAGCAGTACTTC
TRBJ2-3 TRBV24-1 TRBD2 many CATSEGLAGNTQYF TGTGCCACCAGTGAGGGACTAGCGGGTAATACGCAGTATTTT
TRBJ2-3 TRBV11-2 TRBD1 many CASSSEQGIPTDTQYF TGTGCCAGCAGCTCGGAACAGGGGATTCCCACAGATACGCAGTATTTT
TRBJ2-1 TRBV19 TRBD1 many CASGGQGYNEQFF TGTGCCAGTGGGGGACAGGGCTACAATGAGCAGTTCTTC
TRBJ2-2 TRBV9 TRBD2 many CASSVVPDSGTGELFF TGTGCCAGCAGCGTAGTCCCCGATAGCGGGACCGGGGAGCTGTTTTTT
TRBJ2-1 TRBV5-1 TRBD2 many CASSLTSGANNEQFF TGCGCCAGCAGCTTAACTAGCGGGGCAAACAATGAGCAGTTCTTC
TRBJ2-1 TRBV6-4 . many CASSDSATLVRQFF TGTGCCAGCAGTGACTCCGCAACGCTAGTAAGGCAGTTCTTC
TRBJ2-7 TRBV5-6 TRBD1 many CASSLVPGQGYEQYF TGTGCCAGCAGCTTGGTCCCGGGACAGGGCTACGAGCAGTACTTC
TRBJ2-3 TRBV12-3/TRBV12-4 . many CASSFGVTNRADTQYF TGTGCCAGCAGTTTCGGAGTAACCAATAGGGCAGATACGCAGTATTTT
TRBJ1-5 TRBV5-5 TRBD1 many CASSLPFPPHRGGSSNQPQHF TGTGCCAGCAGCTTGCCCTTCCCCCCCCACAGGGGAGGGTCGAGCAATCAGCCCCAGCATTTT
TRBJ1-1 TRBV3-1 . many CASSQTGWTEAFF TGTGCCAGCAGCCAAACAGGGTGGACTGAAGCTTTCTTT
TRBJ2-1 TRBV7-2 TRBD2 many CASSSLAGSNEQFF TGTGCCAGCAGCTCCCTAGCGGGATCAAATGAGCAGTTCTTC
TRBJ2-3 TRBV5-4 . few CASSLYSTDTQYF TGTGCCAGCAGTCTATATAGCACAGATACGCAGTATTTT